This T cell receptor beta chain was sequenced for a study of beta chain features in type 1 diabetes. Study-level points and caveats: Small HLA sub-analyses could not settle whether HLA shapes TCRB rearrangement. Across patients, naive, central memory and Treg TCRB repertoires exhibited apparently greater similarity than was observed across healthy donors. Type 1 diabetes patients showed a moderate but significant shortening of TCRB CDR3s in all four CD4+ subsets.

The CDR3 is made up of 15 amino acids. V gave up 3 bases and J gave up 1 base; unmatched junction bases: 5. Looked up from germline, CDR1 is MGHRA and CDR2 is YSYEKL. Cell sorting via CD45RO/CCR7/CD25/CD127/CD95/CD27 was performed to obtain CD4+ naive, central memory, regulatory and stem cell-like memory cells. This clone was seen more than once but under ten times. The antigen is not known. What was sequenced were expressed TCRB transcripts, since all of the isolated RNA had been reverse transcribed. Only in-frame clones appear in the TCRdb table, and some are missing; sequencing was by immunoSEQ multiplex PCR. The sample records about 230,000 clones, 16% being singletons.

Sample: naive CD4+ T cells from blood. This receptor was obtained from a man between 25 and 39 years old with type 1 diabetes. J is TRBJ1-1 and V is TRBV4-1; 7 nucleotides match TRBD1. The CDR3 loop is CASSHRQGRNTEAFF. CDR3 DNA sequence: TGCGCCAGCAGCCACCGACAGGGCAGGAACACTGAAGCTTTCTTT.